Listed here is a single T cell receptor (beta chain). This sample is drawn from a study of PD-L1 blockade in urothelial cancer. Study context: Blood was tested 3 weeks (second dose) and 6 weeks into treatment. T cells were recovered from blood samples at a median of roughly 150,000.

V was clipped by 4 bases and J by 0 bases; unmatched bases: 5. CDR1 and CDR2 (germline): SGHTA, FQGTGA. The CDR3 consists of 15 residues. The time point here: pretreatment peripheral blood. The study enrolled patients with locally advanced or metastatic urothelial carcinoma. Only in-frame clones appear in the TCRdb table, and some are missing; sequencing was by immunoSEQ multiplex PCR. The table shows about 95,000 clones, with 80% to 90% occurring only once. The source material was PBMCs, sampled around atezolizumab (anti-PD-L1) treatment. The receptor was derived from a man aged 55 to 70 with urothelial cancer. The rearrangement links TRBV7-3 to TRBJ2-5; 7 positions match TRBD1. The CDR3 nucleotides are TGTGCCAGCAGCTCCCCCGGGACAGACCAAGAGACCCAGTACTTC. Translation gives CASSSPGTDQETQYF.